This TCR beta chain was sequenced during a study of blood T cell repertoires in COVID-19. Study summary: PBMCs, B-cell-depleted T cells, or T cells provided the cDNA or gDNA that made up the material.

The CDR3 covers 12 residues. In germline, CDR1 is GTSNPN, CDR2 SVGIG (reference sequence). Clones were read by immunoSEQ multiplex PCR, and TCRdb kept only the in-frame ones, dropping some. The table records over 250,000 clones, roughly 80% of them present only once. Input material: peripheral blood. V gene TRBV30 combines with J gene TRBJ2-5; tentatively, D is TRBD1 (6 bases). The clonotype was recovered from a woman aged 45-60 years who had recovered from COVID-19. The CDR3 sequence: CARTDHQETQYF. The DNA for the CDR3 is TGTGCTCGGACAGACCACCAAGAGACCCAGTACTTC.